Listed below are T cell receptor beta chains from one sample, sequenced in a study of blood T cell repertoires in COVID-19. Clones were sequenced by immunoSEQ multiplex PCR, and TCRdb holds only the in-frame ones, with some missing. The table has around 330,000 clones, roughly 90% seen once. The source material was PBMCs or T cells enriched from blood (not recorded which). These receptors all come from a woman in her late teens or twenties who had recovered from COVID-19. Each CDR3 is given with its conserved first and last residue. D genes are given only for firm matches. Rows may omit the clone size; those that give it use once, few, many or a size class.

v_gene	d_gene	abundance	j_gene	CDR3nt	CDR3aa
TRBV7-9	-	few	TRBJ2-1	TGTGCCAGCAGCTTAATGCGGGGACCCTACAATGAGCAGTTCTTC	CASSLMRGPYNEQFF
TRBV6-5	-	-	TRBJ1-3	TGTGCCAGCAGTTCACCCGCGGGGGTCTCTGGAAACACCATATATTTT	CASSSPAGVSGNTIYF
TRBV30	TRBD1	-	TRBJ1-2	TGTGCCTGGAGTGTTAGCTTGGACAGGGGTCCCTACACCTTC	CAWSVSLDRGPYTF
TRBV5-5	-	-	TRBJ1-6	TGTGCCAGCAGCTTGACGTTCGAGTCACCCCTCCACTTT	CASSLTFESPLHF
TRBV7-8	TRBD1	-	TRBJ1-2	TGTGCCAGCACCCAAGGGGGGGGGACAGGGCTGGGCGATGGCTACACCTTC	CASTQGGGTGLGDGYTF
TRBV12-3/TRBV12-4	-	few	TRBJ1-6	TGTGCCAGCAGTCGGTCACTGGAGGCCCTCCACTTT	CASSRSLEALHF
TRBV27	-	-	TRBJ1-6	TGTGCCAGCAGTTACACGGAGTATTCACCCCTCCACTTT	CASSYTEYSPLHF
TRBV18	-	once	TRBJ2-1	TGTGCCAGCTCACCACTTAGCGTCGGGGGAGTTGAGCAGTTCTTC	CASSPLSVGGVEQFF
TRBV5-1	-	-	TRBJ1-2	TGCGCCAGCAGCTTGCTCGCCGGCGGGGAATATGGCTACACCTTC	CASSLLAGGEYGYTF
TRBV7-2	TRBD1	-	TRBJ1-3	TGTGCCAGCAGCCGGCTACAGGGGGCGGTTGGAAACACCATATATTTT	CASSRLQGAVGNTIYF